A single sample is the source of the 24 T cell receptor beta chains below, sequenced in a study of OX40 agonist ivuxolimab in advanced cancers. Measured with immunoSEQ multiplex PCR; TCRdb has only the in-frame clones, and not every one. This table has about 70,000 clones, roughly 89% appearing once. The sequences come from CD4+ or CD8+ T cells sorted from blood, collected in a trial of the OX40 agonist ivuxolimab. Receptor source: an adult with an advanced solid tumor such as melanoma, head and neck, liver or kidney cancer.

Of note for this clone: Different DNA sequences within this sample yield the same CDR3. The chain is built from TRBV7-3 and TRBJ2-2, with TRBD1 as a possible D gene (8 bases). This CDR3 spans 17 amino acids. Trimming left V 2 bases short and J 8 bases short, with 21 bases between. Per germline, CDR1 SGHTA and CDR2 FQGTGA. The CDR3 sequence: CASSLFQQGGRTGELFF. The CDR3 bases are TGTGCCAGCAGCTTATTCCAACAGGGGGGGCGCACAGGGGAGCTGTTTTTT.

The chain recombines TRBV5-4 with TRBJ2-7, with D perhaps TRBD2 (5 bases). Germline values: CDR1 SGHNT, CDR2 YYREEE (reference sequence). Trimming stripped 0 bases from V and 2 bases from J, with 12 bases between. The CDR3 spans 15 residues. The CDR3, as DNA: TGTGCCAGCAGCTTGGTTACTAGAACTCCCTACGAGCAGTACTTC. Its protein is CASSLVTRTPYEQYF.

This chain joins TRBV19 and TRBJ2-1; perhaps TRBD1 as D (5 bases). The V gene lost 7 bases and the J gene lost 8 bases, with 18 bases spanning the gap. CDR3 length: 14 residues. The germline CDR1 and CDR2 sequences are LNHDA and SQIVND (reference sequence). CDR3 region: CASKPILMGHEQFF. The DNA of the CDR3 is TGTGCCAGTAAGCCCATATTGATGGGGCATGAGCAGTTCTTC.

This clone has a single count. V usage is TRBV19 and J usage is TRBJ1-2; no firm D call. CDR1 is LNHDA, CDR2 SQIVND, per germline (reference sequence). The CDR3 covers 17 residues. The V end was cut by 5 bases, the J end by 2 bases, with 21 bases between. CDR3 amino acids: CASSESILIAINYGYTF. The CDR3 DNA is TGTGCCAGTAGTGAATCAATCCTGATTGCTATCAACTATGGCTACACCTTC.

The V gene is TRBV19, the J gene TRBJ2-3; D might be TRBD2 (5 bases). The CDR3 loop spans 15 amino acids. Germline CDR1 LNHDA, CDR2 SQIVND (reference sequence). The V and J ends lost 3 bases and 2 bases respectively, with 12 bases between them. The CDR3 reads CASSMDGLDTDTQYF. In nucleotides, the CDR3 is TGTGCCAGTAGTATGGACGGACTCGACACAGATACGCAGTATTTT. The full variable domain, its missing parts supplied by reference TRBV19 and TRBJ2-3, is DGGITQSPKYLFRKEGQNVTLSCEQNLNHDAMYWYRQDPGQGLRLIYYSQIVNDFQKGDIAEGYSVSREKKESFPLTVTSAQKNPTAFYLCASSMDGLDTDTQYFGPGTRLTVL.

V usage is TRBV12-5 and J usage is TRBJ1-1; D might be TRBD1 (5 bases). Between the trimmed V and J ends, which lost 6 bases and 4 bases, there was a span of 15 bases. Per germline, CDR1 LGHNT and CDR2 FRNRAP. CDR3 length equals 14 residues. The CDR3 region is CASGSAVGGTEAFF. CDR3 DNA sequence: TGTGCTAGTGGCTCGGCGGTCGGGGGCACTGAAGCTTTCTTT.

V is TRBV2 and J is TRBJ2-3; D gene ambiguous. CDR1 is SNHLY, CDR2 FYNNEI, per germline. There are 13 residues in the CDR3. V lost 3 bases, J lost 5 bases, and 9 bases lay in between. The CDR3 sequence is CASSDLPEDTQYF. The CDR3 nucleotides are TGTGCCAGCAGTGACTTACCAGAAGATACGCAGTATTTT.

The gene calls are TRBV6-1 and TRBJ2-7; D is unresolved. Trimming removed 7 bases from V and 1 base from J, with 11 bases in between. CDR1 MNHNS and CDR2 SASEGT come from the germline V gene. The length of the CDR3 is 13 residues. The CDR3 here is CASTPPGSYEQYF. For the CDR3, the DNA is TGTGCCAGCACTCCCCCAGGATCCTACGAGCAGTACTTC.

V usage is TRBV29-1 and J usage is TRBJ1-2; D is unclear. The CDR3 is 14 residues long. The germline V gene encodes CDR1 SQVTM and CDR2 ANQGSEA. Trimming removed 3 bases at V and 8 bases at J, with 19 bases between. As DNA, the CDR3 is TGCAGCGTTGATGGATACCGGTGGAGCGACGGCTACACCTTC. Its translation: CSVDGYRWSDGYTF.

This clone showed up just once. The DNA of the CDR3 is TGTGCCAGCAGCTTAATCGGGGGTCACACTGAAGCTTTCTTT. Encoded protein: CASSLIGGHTEAFF. The genes are TRBV7-3 and TRBJ1-1; a weak D match, TRBD1 (5 bases). Per the germline V gene, CDR1 is SGHTA and CDR2 is FQGTGA. CDR3 length equals 14 residues. V was trimmed by 1 base and J by 3 bases, leaving 9 bases between them.

CDR3: CASSEGGLAGGRAQYF. The DNA for the CDR3 is TGCGCCAGCAGTGAAGGCGGACTAGCGGGAGGGCGTGCGCAGTATTTT. This chain uses TRBV10-1 with TRBJ2-3, with 15 bases that match TRBD2. Germline V gene data show CDR1 as WNHNN and CDR2 as SYGVQD (reference sequence). This CDR3 comprises 16 residues. J gave up 10 bases and V 3 bases, and 8 bases lay outside the gene matches.

The chain links TRBV10-3 to TRBJ2-7; possibly TRBD1 or TRBD2 for D (5 bases each). Germline values: CDR1 ENHRY, CDR2 SYGVKD. The V gene lost 2 bases and the J gene lost 1 base, with 18 bases spanning the gap. This CDR3 has 17 amino acids. The CDR3 here is CAISERGGPGGSYEQYF. CDR3 bases: TGTGCCATCAGTGAGAGGGGCGGGCCTGGGGGTTCCTACGAGCAGTACTTC.

V and J are TRBV6-4 and TRBJ2-2; no definite D call. V lost 0 bases, J lost 6 bases, and 5 bases lay in between. The germline V gene encodes CDR1 MRHNA and CDR2 SNTAGT. This CDR3 contains 13 residues. The CDR3 DNA sequence: TGTGCCAGCAGTGACTCTGAAGCCGGGGAGCTGTTTTTT. Its translation is CASSDSEAGELFF.

The rearrangement links TRBV2 to TRBJ1-3; D call uncertain. The CDR3 runs 15 residues. Trimming took off 2 bases at V and 2 bases at J, with 10 bases between the two ends. The germline gives CDR1 SNHLY, CDR2 FYNNEI. CDR3 residues: CASSEPGRAGNTIYF. CDR3 sequence (DNA): TGTGCCAGCAGTGAACCAGGAAGGGCTGGAAACACCATATATTTT.

CDR3 sequence (DNA): TGTGCCAGCAGCAAGCGGACAGGGGGCGTCCACGAGCAGTACTTC. As protein: CASSKRTGGVHEQYF. This sequence joins TRBV11-3 and TRBJ2-5, with 11 nucleotides matching TRBD1. The J call may be mistaken, given a closer DNA end match to TRBJ2-7. In germline, CDR1 is SGHNT, CDR2 YENEEA. The CDR3 extends over 15 amino acids.

The V and J genes are TRBV5-1 and TRBJ1-5, with D possibly matching TRBD1 (5 bases). The V gene's germline CDR1 is SGHRS and CDR2 YFSETQ. Trimming took off 3 bases at V and 0 bases at J, with 7 bases between the two ends. CDR3 length: 14 amino acids. As DNA, the CDR3 is TGCGCCAGCAGCTGGGACGGTAGCAATCAGCCCCAGCATTTT. It specifies CASSWDGSNQPQHF. Variable domain in full (rest from reference TRBV5-1 and TRBJ1-5): KAGVTQTPRYLIKTRGQQVTLSCSPISGHRSVSWYQQTPGQGLQFLFEYFSETQRNKGNFPGRFSGRQFSNSRSEMNVSTLELGDSALYLCASSWDGSNQPQHFGDGTRLSIL.

V and J are TRBV5-6 and TRBJ2-7; D assignment may be TRBD1 or TRBD2 (6 bases each). The CDR3 has 13 amino acids. The V gene's germline CDR1 is SGHDT and CDR2 YYEEEE. V lost 2 bases and J 6 bases, leaving 12 bases between the germline ends. Here the CDR3 DNA reads TGTGCCAGCAGCTTACAACAGGGAGGCGAGCAGTACTTC. This codes for CASSLQQGGEQYF.

This sequence joins TRBV28 and TRBJ2-3; D might be TRBD2 (6 bases). The germline gives CDR1 MDHEN, CDR2 SYDVKM. The CDR3 is 16 residues long. V was shortened by 8 bases and J by 4 bases, with 22 bases between the two germline ends. The CDR3 spells CASPPGRGTPPDTQYF. Written as DNA, the CDR3 is TGTGCCAGCCCCCCCGGGCGCGGGACCCCCCCAGATACGCAGTATTTT.

The chain employs TRBV14 and TRBJ2-2; TRBD1 is a possible D gene (6 bases). The CDR3 extends over 16 amino acids. Trimming took 1 base from V and 2 from J, leaving 11 bases between them. Germline V gives CDR1 SGHDN, CDR2 FVKESK. CDR3 sequence reads: CASSQGGQGNTGELFF. The CDR3 nucleotides read TGTGCCAGCAGCCAAGGGGGGCAGGGAAACACCGGGGAGCTGTTTTTT.

This chain uses TRBV10-3 with TRBJ2-3, with a tentative D call TRBD2 (5 bases). The CDR3 has 14 residues. Per the germline V gene, CDR1 is ENHRY and CDR2 is SYGVKD. V lost 7 bases and J lost 3, with 14 bases in between. In DNA form, the CDR3 reads TGTGCCATCAACCCGGGGAGCAAGACAGATACGCAGTATTTT. It yields the protein CAINPGSKTDTQYF.

CDR3: CASSPGTSGYTDTQYF. CDR3 nucleotide sequence: TGTGCCAGCAGTCCGGGGACTAGCGGCTACACAGATACGCAGTATTTT. This chain links TRBV27 with TRBJ2-3; 11 bases match TRBD2. The germline V gene has CDR1 MNHEY and CDR2 SMNVEV (reference sequence). The CDR3 sequence is 16 residues long. The junction had 6 bases not matched to a gene; V was cut back by 5 bases and J by 2 bases.

This chain joins TRBV28 and TRBJ2-7; no definite D call. CDR1 is MDHEN, CDR2 SYDVKM, per germline. This CDR3 region has 14 residues. Trimming stripped 3 bases from V and 4 bases from J, with 13 bases between. CDR3 nucleotides: TGTGCCAGCAGTTTTTTGGGGTTCCGGTACGAGCAGTACTTC. This codes for CASSFLGFRYEQYF.

The gene calls are TRBV19 and TRBJ1-1; 7 bases are a match to TRBD1. CDR1 and CDR2 (germline): LNHDA, SQIVND (reference sequence). The CDR3 extends over 14 amino acids. With V trimmed by 4 bases and J by 1 base, 3 bases remained unmatched. CDR3 DNA: TGTGCCAGTAGTAAGACAGGGACGAACACTGAAGCTTTCTTT. Its translation is CASSKTGTNTEAFF.

As concerns this clone: The junction does not match germline at one end; this may be a read error. The chain combines TRBV4-2 with TRBJ2-3; TRBD2 agrees at 7 bases. Germline assignment: CDR1 LGHNA and CDR2 YNFKEQ. CDR3 length equals 16 residues. CDR3 amino acids: CASSQGLAEATDTQYF. The CDR3 coding sequence is TGTGCCAGCAGTCAAGGCCTAGCGGAAGCGACAGATACGCAGTATTTT.